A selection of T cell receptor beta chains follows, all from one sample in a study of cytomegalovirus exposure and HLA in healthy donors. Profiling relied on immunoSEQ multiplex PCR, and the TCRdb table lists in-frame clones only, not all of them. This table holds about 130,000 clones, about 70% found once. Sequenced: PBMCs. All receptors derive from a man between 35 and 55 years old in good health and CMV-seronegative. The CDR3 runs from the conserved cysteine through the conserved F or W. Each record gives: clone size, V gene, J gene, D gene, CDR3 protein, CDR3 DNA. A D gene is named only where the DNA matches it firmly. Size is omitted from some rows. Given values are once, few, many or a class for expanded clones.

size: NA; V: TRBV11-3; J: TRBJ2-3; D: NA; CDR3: CASSFGAGHTDTQYF; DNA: TGTGCCAGCAGCTTCGGTGCGGGGCACACAGATACGCAGTATTTT
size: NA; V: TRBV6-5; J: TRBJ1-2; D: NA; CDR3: CASSYSQNPGNYGYTF; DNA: TGTGCCAGCAGTTACTCGCAAAATCCAGGAAACTATGGCTACACCTTC
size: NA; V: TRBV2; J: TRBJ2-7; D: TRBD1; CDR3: CASSRGPGEQYF; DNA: TGTGCCAGCAGTAGGGGGCCGGGAGAGCAGTACTTC
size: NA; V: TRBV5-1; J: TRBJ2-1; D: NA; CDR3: CASSLTAASGYNEQFF; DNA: TGCGCCAGCAGCTTGACAGCGGCCAGCGGATACAATGAGCAGTTCTTC
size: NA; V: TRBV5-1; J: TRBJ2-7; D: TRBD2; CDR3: CASSLAGGAYEQYF; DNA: TGCGCCAGCAGCTTGGCGGGGGGGGCCTACGAGCAGTACTTC
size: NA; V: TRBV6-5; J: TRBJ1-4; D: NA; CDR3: CASSPREANEKLFF; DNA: TGTGCCAGCAGCCCCCGGGAGGCTAATGAAAAACTGTTTTTT
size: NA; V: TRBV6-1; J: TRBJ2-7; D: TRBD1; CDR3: CASSVTGTNLPYEQYF; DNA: TGTGCCAGCAGTGTGACAGGGACAAATCTTCCCTACGAGCAGTACTTC
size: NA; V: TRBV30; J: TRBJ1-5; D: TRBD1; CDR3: CAWGGQLSNQPQHF; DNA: TGTGCCTGGGGGGGACAGCTTAGCAATCAGCCCCAGCATTTT
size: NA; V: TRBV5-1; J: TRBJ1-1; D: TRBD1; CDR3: CASSTGQLNTEAFF; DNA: TGCGCCAGCAGCACGGGACAGTTGAACACTGAAGCTTTCTTT
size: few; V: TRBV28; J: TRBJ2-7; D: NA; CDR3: CASTQAGEIYEQYF; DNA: TGTGCCAGCACCCAGGCAGGGGAAATCTACGAGCAGTACTTC
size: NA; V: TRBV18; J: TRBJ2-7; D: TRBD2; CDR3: CASSPGLAGKEQYF; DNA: TGTGCCAGCTCACCGGGACTAGCAGGGAAAGAGCAGTACTTC
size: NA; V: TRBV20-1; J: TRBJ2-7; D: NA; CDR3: CSASINEQYF; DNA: TGCAGTGCTAGCATCAACGAGCAGTACTTC
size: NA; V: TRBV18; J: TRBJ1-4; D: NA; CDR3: CASSPGQAGTNEKLFF; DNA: TGTGCCAGCTCACCAGGCCAGGCTGGAACTAATGAAAAACTGTTTTTT
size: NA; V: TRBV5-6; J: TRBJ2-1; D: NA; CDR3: CASSLGSGVDEQFF; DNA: TGTGCCAGCAGCTTGGGGTCAGGGGTGGATGAGCAGTTCTTC
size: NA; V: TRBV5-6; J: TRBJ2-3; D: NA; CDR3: CASSLGTFTDTQYF; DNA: TGTGCCAGCAGCTTGGGGACTTTCACAGATACGCAGTATTTT
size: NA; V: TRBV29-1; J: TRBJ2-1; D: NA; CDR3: CSVEYSSYNEQFF; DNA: TGCAGCGTTGAATATAGCTCCTACAATGAGCAGTTCTTC
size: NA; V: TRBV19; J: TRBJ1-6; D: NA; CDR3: CASSISSSPLHF; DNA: TGTGCCAGTAGTATTTCGAGTTCACCCCTCCACTTT
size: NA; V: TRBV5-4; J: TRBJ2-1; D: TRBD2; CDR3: CASSSGTSRAYNEQFF; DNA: TGTGCCAGCAGCTCCGGGACTAGCAGAGCCTACAATGAGCAGTTCTTC
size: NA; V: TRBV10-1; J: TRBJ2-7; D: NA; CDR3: CASSEWRQFYEQYF; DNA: TGCGCCAGCAGTGAGTGGCGACAGTTCTACGAGCAGTACTTC
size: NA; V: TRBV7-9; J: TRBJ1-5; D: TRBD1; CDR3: CASSLGQGAGSNQPQHF; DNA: TGTGCCAGCAGTTTGGGGCAGGGGGCTGGGAGCAATCAGCCCCAGCATTTT
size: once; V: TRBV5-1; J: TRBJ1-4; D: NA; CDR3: CASSLPEGNEKLFF; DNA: TGCGCCAGCAGCTTACCGGAGGGTAATGAAAAACTGTTTTTT
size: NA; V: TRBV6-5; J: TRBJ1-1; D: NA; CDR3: CASSNGGEAFF; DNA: TGTGCCAGCAGTAACGGGGGTGAAGCTTTCTTT
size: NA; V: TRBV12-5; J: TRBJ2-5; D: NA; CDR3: CASGPNEETQYF; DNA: TGTGCTAGTGGTCCAAACGAGGAGACCCAGTACTTC
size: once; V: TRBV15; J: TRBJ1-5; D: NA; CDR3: CATSRDLGSGQPQHF; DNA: TGTGCCACCAGCAGAGATCTGGGGTCGGGACAGCCCCAGCATTTT
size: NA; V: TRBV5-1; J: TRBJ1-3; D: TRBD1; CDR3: CASSQGTGQEFSGNTIYF; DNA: TGCGCCAGCAGCCAGGGGACAGGACAGGAGTTCTCTGGAAACACCATATATTTT
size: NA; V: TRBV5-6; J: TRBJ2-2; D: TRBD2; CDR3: CASRREAGELFF; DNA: TGTGCCAGCAGGCGGGAGGCCGGGGAGCTGTTTTTT
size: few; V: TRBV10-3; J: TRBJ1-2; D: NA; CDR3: CAISEGEGRGNYGYTF; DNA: TGTGCCATCAGTGAGGGGGAGGGACGGGGAAACTATGGCTACACCTTC
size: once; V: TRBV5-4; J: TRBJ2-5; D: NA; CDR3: CASSDSQGGETQYF; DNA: TGTGCCAGCAGCGACTCACAGGGGGGGGAGACCCAGTACTTC
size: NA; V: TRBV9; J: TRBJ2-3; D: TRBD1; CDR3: CASSLKQGSSTDTQYF; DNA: TGTGCCAGCAGCCTAAAACAGGGGTCGAGCACAGATACGCAGTATTTT
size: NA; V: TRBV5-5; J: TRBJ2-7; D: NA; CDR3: CASSLGSSSNPHEQYF; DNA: TGTGCCAGCAGCTTGGGGAGCTCTTCAAACCCCCACGAGCAGTACTTC
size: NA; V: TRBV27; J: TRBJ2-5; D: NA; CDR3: CASSPIPADWGETQYF; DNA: TGTGCCAGCAGTCCGATCCCGGCAGATTGGGGCGAGACCCAGTACTTC
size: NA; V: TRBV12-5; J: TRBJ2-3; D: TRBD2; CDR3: CASGPSTSGKGWDTQYF; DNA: TGTGCTAGTGGTCCCTCTACTAGCGGGAAGGGATGGGATACGCAGTATTTT
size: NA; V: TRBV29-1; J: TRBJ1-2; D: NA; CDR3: CSVDRGGAGYGYTF; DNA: TGCAGCGTTGATCGGGGGGGGGCTGGCTATGGCTACACCTTC
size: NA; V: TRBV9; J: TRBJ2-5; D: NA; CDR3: CASSAGGTDQETQYF; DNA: TGTGCCAGCAGCGCAGGGGGGACAGATCAAGAGACCCAGTACTTC
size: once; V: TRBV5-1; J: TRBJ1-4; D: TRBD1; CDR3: CASSLTGGEKLFF; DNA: TGCGCCAGCAGCTTAACAGGGGGGGAAAAACTGTTTTTT
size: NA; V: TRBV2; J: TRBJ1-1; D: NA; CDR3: CASSETLGPGPNTEAFF; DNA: TGTGCCAGCAGTGAAACCCTCGGGCCAGGGCCGAACACTGAAGCTTTCTTT
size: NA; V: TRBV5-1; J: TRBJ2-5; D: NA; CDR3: CASSLEVAGPETQYF; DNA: TGCGCCAGCAGCTTGGAAGTGGCAGGGCCGGAGACCCAGTACTTC
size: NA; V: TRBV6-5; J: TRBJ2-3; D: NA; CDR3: CASSYHRRSSTDTQYF; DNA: TGTGCCAGCAGTTACCACAGACGATCTAGCACAGATACGCAGTATTTT
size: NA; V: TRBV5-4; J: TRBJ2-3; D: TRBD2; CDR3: CASSLEGTSGRYTDTQYF; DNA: TGTGCCAGCAGCTTGGAGGGGACTAGCGGGCGATACACAGATACGCAGTATTTT
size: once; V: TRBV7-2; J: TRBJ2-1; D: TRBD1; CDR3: CASSPDRGRSNEQFF; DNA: TGTGCCAGCAGCCCGGACAGGGGGCGAAGCAATGAGCAGTTCTTC
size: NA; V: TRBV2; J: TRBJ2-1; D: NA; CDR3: CASSEGLEIYNEQFF; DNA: TGTGCCAGCAGTGAGGGGCTGGAGATTTACAATGAGCAGTTCTTC
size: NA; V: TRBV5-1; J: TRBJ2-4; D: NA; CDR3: CASSPGRAKNIQYF; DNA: TGCGCCAGCAGCCCGGGGAGAGCCAAAAACATTCAGTACTTC
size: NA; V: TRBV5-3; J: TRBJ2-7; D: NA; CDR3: CARSYRSCQYF; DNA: TGTGCCAGAAGCTACCGGAGTTGTCAGTACTTC
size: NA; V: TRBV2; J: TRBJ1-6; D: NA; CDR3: CASSEGGYSPLHF; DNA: TGTGCCAGCAGTGAAGGGGGCTATTCACCCCTCCACTTT
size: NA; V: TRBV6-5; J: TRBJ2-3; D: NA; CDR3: CASSYSPVGDTQYF; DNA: TGTGCCAGCAGTTACAGCCCTGTCGGGGATACGCAGTATTTT
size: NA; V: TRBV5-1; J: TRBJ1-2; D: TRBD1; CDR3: CASSQTDRAFYGYTF; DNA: TGCGCCAGCAGCCAAACGGACAGGGCATTCTATGGCTACACCTTC
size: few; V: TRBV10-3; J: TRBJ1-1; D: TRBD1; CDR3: CATGQGLMNTEAFF; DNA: TGTGCCACCGGACAGGGTTTGATGAACACTGAAGCTTTCTTT
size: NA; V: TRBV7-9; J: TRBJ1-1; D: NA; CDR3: CASSGPRETNTEAFF; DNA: TGTGCCAGCAGCGGCCCACGGGAAACAAACACTGAAGCTTTCTTT
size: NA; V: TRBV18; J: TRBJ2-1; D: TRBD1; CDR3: CASSPTRGPGNEQFF; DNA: TGTGCCAGCTCACCTACGAGGGGGCCTGGAAATGAGCAGTTCTTC
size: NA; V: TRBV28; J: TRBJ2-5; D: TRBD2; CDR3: CASSSPSGRTPGGQYF; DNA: TGTGCCAGCAGTTCTCCTAGCGGGAGAACCCCGGGGGGCCAGTACTTC